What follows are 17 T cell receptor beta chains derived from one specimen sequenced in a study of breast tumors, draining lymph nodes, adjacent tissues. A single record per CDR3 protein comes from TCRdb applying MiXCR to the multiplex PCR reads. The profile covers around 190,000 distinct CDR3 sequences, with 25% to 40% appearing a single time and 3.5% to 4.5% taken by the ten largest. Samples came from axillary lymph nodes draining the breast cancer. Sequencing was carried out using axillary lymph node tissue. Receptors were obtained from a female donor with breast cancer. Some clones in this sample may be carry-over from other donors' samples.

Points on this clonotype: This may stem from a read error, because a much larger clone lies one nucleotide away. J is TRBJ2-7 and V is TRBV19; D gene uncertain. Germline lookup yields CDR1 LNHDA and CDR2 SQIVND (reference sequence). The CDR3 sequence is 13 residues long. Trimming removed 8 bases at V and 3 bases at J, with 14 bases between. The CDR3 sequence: CASSDSGGYEQYF. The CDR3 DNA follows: TGTGCCAGTTCAGACTCGGGCGGCTACGAGCAGTACTTC.

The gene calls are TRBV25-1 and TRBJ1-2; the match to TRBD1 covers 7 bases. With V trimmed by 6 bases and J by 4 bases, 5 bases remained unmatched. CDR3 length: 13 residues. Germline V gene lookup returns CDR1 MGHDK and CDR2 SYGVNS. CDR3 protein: CASRAGQLYGYTF. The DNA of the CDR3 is TGTGCCAGCAGAGCGGGACAGCTCTATGGCTACACCTTC.

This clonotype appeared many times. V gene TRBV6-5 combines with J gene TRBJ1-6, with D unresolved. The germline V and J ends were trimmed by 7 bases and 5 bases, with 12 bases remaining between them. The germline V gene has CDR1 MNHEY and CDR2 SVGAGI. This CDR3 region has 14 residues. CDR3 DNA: TGTGCCAGCAAACCTCAGAGGGATAATTCACCCCTCCACTTT. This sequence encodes CASKPQRDNSPLHF.

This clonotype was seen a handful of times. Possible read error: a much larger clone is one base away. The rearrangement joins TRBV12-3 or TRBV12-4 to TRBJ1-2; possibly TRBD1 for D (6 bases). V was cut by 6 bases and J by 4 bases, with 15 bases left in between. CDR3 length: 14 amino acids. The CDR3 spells CASSDQGLSYGYTF. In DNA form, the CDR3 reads TGTGCCAGCAGCGACCAGGGGCTTTCCTATGGCTACACCTTC.

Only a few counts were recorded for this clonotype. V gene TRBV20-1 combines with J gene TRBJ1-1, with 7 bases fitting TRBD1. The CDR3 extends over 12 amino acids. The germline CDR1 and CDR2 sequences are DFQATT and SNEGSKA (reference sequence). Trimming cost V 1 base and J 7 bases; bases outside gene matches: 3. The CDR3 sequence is CSARVNRGEAFF. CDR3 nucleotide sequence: TGCAGTGCTAGAGTGAACAGGGGTGAAGCTTTCTTT.

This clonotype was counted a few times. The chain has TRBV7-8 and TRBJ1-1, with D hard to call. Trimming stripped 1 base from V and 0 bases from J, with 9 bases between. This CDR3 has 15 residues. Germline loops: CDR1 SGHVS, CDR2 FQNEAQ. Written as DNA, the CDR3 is TGTGCCAGCAGCTTAGTGCGGTACATGAACACTGAAGCTTTCTTT. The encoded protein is CASSLVRYMNTEAFF. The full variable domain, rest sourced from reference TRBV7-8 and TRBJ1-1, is GAGVSQSPRYKVAKRGQDVALRCDPISGHVSLFWYQQALGQGPEFLTYFQNEAQLDKSGLPSDRFFAERPEGSVSTLKIQRTQQEDSAVYLCASSLVRYMNTEAFFGQGTRLTVV.

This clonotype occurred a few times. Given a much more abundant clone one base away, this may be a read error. CDR3 sequence: CVSSFSGFYEQYF. The CDR3 region has the DNA TGTGTCAGCAGCTTCTCAGGGTTCTACGAGCAGTACTTC. V gene TRBV7-9 combines with J gene TRBJ2-7; possible D gene TRBD1, 5 bases. The CDR3 has 13 residues. CDR1 and CDR2 (germline): SEHNR, FQNEAQ (reference sequence).

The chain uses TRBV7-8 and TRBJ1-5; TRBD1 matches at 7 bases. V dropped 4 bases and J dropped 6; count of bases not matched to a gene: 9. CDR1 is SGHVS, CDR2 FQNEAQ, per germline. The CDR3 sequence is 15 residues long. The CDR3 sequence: CASSSYRGPSQPQHF. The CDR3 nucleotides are TGTGCCAGCAGCTCCTACAGGGGCCCCAGTCAGCCCCAGCATTTT. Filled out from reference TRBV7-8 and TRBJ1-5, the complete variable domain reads GAGVSQSPRYKVAKRGQDVALRCDPISGHVSLFWYQQALGQGPEFLTYFQNEAQLDKSGLPSDRFFAERPEGSVSTLKIQRTQQEDSAVYLCASSSYRGPSQPQHFGDGTRLSIL.

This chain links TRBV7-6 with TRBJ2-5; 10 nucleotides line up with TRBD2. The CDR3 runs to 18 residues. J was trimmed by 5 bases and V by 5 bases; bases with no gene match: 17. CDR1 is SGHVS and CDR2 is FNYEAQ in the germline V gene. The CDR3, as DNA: TGTGCCAGCAGCGATATAAGTCCCAGCGGGAGGGCCGGGGAGACCCAGTACTTC. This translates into CASSDISPSGRAGETQYF.

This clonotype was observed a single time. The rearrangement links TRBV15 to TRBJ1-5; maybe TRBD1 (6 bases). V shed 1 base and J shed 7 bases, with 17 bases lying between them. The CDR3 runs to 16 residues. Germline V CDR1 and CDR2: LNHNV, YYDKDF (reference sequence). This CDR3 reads CATSRVGGRGNQPQHF. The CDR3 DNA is TGTGCCACCAGCAGAGTCGGGGGCAGGGGAAACCAGCCCCAGCATTTT.

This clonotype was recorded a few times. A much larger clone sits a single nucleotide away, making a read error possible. CDR3 DNA: TGCAGTGCTAGTAGCACTAGCGGGACCCATGGGCAGTTCTTC. It encodes CSASSTSGTHGQFF. V and J are TRBV20-1 and TRBJ2-1; 10 bases are a match to TRBD2. Per germline, CDR1 DFQATT and CDR2 SNEGSKA (reference sequence). The CDR3 length is 14 residues. J was trimmed by 12 bases and V by 3 bases; bases with no gene match: 11.

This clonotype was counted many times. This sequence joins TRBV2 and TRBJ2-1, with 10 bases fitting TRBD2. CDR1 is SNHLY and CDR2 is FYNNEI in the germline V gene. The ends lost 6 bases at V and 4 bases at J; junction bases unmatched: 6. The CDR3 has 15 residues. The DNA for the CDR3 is TGTGCCAGCAGCCGCGGGACTAGCGATTACAATGAGCAGTTCTTC. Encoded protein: CASSRGTSDYNEQFF.

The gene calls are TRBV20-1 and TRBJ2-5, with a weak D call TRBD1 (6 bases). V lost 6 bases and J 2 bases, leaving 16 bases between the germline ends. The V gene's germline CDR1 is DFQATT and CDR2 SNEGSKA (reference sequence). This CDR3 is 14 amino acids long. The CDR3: CSASPRGTQETQYF. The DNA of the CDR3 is TGCAGTGCGTCCCCGAGGGGGACGCAAGAGACCCAGTACTTC.

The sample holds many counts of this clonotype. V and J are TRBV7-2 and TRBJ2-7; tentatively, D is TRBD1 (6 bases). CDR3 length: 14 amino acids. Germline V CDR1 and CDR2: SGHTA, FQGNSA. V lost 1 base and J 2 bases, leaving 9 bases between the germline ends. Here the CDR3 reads CASSLGRGTYEQYF. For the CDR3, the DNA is TGTGCCAGCAGCTTAGGCAGGGGTACCTACGAGCAGTACTTC.

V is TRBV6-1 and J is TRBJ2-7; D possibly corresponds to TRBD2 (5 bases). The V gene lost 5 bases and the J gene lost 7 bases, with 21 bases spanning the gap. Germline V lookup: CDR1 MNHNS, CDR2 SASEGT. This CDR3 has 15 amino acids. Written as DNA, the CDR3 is TGTGCCAGCAGTCCTTGGGGAGACCCCCGCGGAGAGCAGTACTTC. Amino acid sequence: CASSPWGDPRGEQYF.

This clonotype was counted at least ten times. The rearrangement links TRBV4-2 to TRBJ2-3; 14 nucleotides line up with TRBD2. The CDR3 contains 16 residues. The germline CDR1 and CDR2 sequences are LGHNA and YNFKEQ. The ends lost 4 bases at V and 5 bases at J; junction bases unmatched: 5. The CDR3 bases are TGTGCCAGCAGCCTGGGGACTAGCGGGAGTCGAGATACGCAGTATTTT. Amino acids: CASSLGTSGSRDTQYF.

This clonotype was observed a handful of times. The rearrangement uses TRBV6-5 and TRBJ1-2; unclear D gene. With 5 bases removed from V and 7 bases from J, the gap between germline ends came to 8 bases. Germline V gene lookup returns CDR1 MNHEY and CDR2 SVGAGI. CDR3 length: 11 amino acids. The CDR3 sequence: CASSHAGGYTF. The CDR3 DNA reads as TGTGCCAGCAGTCACGCGGGTGGCTACACCTTC.